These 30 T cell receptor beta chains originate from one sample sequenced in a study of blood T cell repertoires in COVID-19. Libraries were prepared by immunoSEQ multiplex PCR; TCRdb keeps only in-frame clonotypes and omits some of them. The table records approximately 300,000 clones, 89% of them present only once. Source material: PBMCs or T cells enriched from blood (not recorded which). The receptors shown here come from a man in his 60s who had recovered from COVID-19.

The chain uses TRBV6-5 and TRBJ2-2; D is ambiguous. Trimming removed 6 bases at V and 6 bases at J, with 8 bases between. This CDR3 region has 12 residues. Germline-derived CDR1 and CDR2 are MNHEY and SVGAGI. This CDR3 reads CASSTSPGELFF. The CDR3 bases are TGTGCCAGCAGCACTTCCCCCGGGGAGCTGTTTTTT.

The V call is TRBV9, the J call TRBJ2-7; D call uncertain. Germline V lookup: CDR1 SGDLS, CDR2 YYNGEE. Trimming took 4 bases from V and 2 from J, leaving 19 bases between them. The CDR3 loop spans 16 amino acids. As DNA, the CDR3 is TGTGCCAGCAGCCCCAATGTTGGGCAGTTGGCCTACGAGCAGTACTTC. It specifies CASSPNVGQLAYEQYF.

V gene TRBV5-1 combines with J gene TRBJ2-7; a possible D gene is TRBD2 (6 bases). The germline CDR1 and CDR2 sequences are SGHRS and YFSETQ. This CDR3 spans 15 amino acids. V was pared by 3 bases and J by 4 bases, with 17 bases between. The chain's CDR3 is CASSWGLRQSYEQYF. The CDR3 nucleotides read TGCGCCAGCAGCTGGGGACTCCGACAGTCATACGAGCAGTACTTC.

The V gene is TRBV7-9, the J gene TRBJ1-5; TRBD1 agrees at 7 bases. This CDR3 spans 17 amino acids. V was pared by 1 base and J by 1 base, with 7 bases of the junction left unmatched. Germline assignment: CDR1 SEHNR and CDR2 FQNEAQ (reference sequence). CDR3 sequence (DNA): TGTGCCAGCAGCTTAGGGCCCCAGGGGGGCAGCAATCAGCCCCAGCATTTT. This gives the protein CASSLGPQGGSNQPQHF.

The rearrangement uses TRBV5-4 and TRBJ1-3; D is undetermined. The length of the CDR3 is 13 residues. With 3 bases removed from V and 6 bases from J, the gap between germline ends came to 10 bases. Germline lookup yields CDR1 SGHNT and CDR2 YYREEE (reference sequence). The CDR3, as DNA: TGTGCCAGCAGCTCTCCGGGTCCAAACACCATATATTTT. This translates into CASSSPGPNTIYF.

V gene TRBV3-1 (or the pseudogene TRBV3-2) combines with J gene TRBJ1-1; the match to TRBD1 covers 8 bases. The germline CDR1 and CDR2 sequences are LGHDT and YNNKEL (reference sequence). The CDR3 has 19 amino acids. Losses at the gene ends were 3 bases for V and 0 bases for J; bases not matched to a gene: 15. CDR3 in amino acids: CASSHLPRDRSHMNTEAFF. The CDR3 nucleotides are TGTGCCAGCAGCCATTTACCCCGGGACAGGAGCCACATGAACACTGAAGCTTTCTTT.

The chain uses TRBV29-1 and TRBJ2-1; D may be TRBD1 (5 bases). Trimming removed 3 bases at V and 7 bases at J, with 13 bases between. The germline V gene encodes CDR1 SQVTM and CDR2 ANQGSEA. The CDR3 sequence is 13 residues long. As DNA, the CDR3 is TGCAGCGTTGACAGGGCCGATTTGAATGAGCAGTTCTTC. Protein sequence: CSVDRADLNEQFF.

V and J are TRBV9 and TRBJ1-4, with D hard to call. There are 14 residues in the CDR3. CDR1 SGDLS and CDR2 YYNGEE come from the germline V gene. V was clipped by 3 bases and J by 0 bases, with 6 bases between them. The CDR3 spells CASSAGATNEKLFF. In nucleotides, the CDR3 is TGTGCCAGCAGCGCGGGAGCAACTAATGAAAAACTGTTTTTT. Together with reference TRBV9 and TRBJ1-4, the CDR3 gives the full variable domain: DSGVTQTPKHLITATGQRVTLRCSPRSGDLSVYWYQQSLDQGLQFLIQYYNGEERAKGNILERFSAQQFPDLHSELNLSSLELGDSALYFCASSAGATNEKLFFGSGTQLSVL.

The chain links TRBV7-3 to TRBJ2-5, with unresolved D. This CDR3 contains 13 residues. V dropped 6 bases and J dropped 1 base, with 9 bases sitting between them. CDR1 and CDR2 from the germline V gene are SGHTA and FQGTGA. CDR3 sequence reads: CASSPRSQETQYF. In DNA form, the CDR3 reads TGTGCCAGCAGTCCCCGGAGCCAAGAGACCCAGTACTTC.

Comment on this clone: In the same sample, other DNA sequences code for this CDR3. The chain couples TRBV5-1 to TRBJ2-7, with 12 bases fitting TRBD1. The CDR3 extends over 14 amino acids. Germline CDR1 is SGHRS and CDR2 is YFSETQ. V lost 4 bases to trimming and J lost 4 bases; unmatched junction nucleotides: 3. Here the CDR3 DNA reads TGCGCCAGCAGCACGGGACAGGGGGCTTACGAGCAGTACTTC. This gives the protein CASSTGQGAYEQYF.

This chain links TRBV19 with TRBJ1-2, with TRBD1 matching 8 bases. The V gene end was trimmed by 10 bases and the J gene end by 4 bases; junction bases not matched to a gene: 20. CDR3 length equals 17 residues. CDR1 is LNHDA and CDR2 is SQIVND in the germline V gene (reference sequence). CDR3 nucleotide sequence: TGTGCCACCAGCGGCCAGGACAGGGCCGAATCGGTCTATGGCTACACCTTC. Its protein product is CATSGQDRAESVYGYTF.

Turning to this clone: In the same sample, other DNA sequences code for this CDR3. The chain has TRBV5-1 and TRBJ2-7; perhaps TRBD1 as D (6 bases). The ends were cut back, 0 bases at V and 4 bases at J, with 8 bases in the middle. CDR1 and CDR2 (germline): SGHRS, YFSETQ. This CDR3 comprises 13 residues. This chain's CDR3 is CASSLDRAYEQYF. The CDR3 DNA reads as TGCGCCAGCAGCTTGGACAGGGCATACGAGCAGTACTTC.

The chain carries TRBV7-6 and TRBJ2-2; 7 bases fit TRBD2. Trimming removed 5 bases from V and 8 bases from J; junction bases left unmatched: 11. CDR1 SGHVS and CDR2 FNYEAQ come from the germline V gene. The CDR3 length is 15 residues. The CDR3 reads CASSMLAAGEGELFF. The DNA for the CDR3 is TGTGCCAGCAGCATGCTAGCGGCCGGCGAAGGGGAGCTGTTTTTT. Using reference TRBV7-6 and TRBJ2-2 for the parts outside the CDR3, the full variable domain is GAGVSQSPRYKVTKRGQDVALRCDPISGHVSLYWYRQALGQGPEFLTYFNYEAQQDKSGLPNDRFSAERPEGSISTLTIQRTEQRDSAMYRCASSMLAAGEGELFFGEGSRLTVL.

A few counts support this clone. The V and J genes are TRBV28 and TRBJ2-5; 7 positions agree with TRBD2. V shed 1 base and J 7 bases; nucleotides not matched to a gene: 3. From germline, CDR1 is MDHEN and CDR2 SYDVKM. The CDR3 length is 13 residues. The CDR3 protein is CASSLSAGVTQYF. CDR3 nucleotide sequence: TGTGCCAGCAGTTTATCGGCGGGAGTGACCCAGTACTTC.

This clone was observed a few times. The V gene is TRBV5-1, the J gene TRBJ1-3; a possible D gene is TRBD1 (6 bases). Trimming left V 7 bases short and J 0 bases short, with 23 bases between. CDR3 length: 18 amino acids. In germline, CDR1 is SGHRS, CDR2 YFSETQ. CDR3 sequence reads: CASQTGTLQGISGNTIYF. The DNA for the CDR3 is TGCGCCAGCCAAACCGGGACCCTCCAGGGGATCTCTGGAAACACCATATATTTT.

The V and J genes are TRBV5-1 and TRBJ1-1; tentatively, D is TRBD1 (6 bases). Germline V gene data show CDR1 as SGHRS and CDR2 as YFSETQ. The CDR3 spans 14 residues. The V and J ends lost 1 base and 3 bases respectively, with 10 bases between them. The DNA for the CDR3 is TGCGCCAGCAGCTTGAGGGGGGGAGACACTGAAGCTTTCTTT. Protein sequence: CASSLRGGDTEAFF.

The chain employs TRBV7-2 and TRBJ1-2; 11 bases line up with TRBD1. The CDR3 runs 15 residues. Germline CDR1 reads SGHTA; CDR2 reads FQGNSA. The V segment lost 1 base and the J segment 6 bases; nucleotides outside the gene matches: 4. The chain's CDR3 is CASSLGGQGAHGYTF. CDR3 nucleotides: TGTGCCAGCAGCTTAGGAGGACAGGGGGCCCATGGCTACACCTTC.

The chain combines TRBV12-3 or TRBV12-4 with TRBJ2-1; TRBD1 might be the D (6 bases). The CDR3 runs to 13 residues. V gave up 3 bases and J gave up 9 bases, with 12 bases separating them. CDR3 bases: TGTGCCAGCAGTTTTCTAGAAGGGGGTGAGCAGTTCTTC. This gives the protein CASSFLEGGEQFF.

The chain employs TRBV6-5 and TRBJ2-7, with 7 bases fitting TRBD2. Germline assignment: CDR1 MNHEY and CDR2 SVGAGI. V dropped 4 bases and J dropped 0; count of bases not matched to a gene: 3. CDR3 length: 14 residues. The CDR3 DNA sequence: TGTGCCAGCAGTTTAGCGGGTGCCTCCTACGAGCAGTACTTC. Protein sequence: CASSLAGASYEQYF.

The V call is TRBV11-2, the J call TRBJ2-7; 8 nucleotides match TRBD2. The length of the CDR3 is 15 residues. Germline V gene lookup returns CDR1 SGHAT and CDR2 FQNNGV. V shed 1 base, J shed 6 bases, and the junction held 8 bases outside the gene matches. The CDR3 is CASSLVASGLVEQYF. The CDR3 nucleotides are TGTGCCAGCAGCTTAGTGGCTAGCGGGCTGGTCGAGCAGTACTTC.

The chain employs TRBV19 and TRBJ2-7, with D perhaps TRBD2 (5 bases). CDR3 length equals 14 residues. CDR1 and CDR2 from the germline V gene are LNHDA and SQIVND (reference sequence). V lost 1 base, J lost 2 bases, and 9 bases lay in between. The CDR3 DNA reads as TGTGCCAGTAGTATAGTTTCGGGAACCTACGAGCAGTACTTC. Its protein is CASSIVSGTYEQYF.

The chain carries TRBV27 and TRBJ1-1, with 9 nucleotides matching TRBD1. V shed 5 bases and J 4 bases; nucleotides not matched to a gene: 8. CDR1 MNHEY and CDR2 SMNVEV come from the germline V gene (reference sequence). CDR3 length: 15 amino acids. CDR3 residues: CASSPQGAYATEAFF. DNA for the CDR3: TGTGCCAGCAGTCCACAGGGGGCGTACGCCACTGAAGCTTTCTTT.

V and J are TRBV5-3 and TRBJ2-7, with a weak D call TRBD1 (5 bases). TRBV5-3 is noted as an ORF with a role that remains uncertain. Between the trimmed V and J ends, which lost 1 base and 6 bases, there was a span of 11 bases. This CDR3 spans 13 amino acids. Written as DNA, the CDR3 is TGTGCCAGAAGCTTGAAATTAAGGGGCGAGCAGTACTTC. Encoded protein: CARSLKLRGEQYF.

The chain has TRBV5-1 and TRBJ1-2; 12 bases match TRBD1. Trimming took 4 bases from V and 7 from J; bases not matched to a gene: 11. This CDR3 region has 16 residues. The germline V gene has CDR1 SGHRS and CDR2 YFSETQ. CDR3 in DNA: TGCGCCAGCAGCCCAGTCCCGGGACAGGGGGCCGTTGGCTACACCTTC. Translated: CASSPVPGQGAVGYTF.

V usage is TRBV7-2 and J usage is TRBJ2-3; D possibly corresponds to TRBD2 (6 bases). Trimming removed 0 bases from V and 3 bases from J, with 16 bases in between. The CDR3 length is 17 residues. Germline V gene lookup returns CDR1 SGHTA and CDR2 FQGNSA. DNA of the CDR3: TGTGCCAGCAGCTTAGCGGGAGGCATTCTCCGAACAGATACGCAGTATTTT. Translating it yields CASSLAGGILRTDTQYF.

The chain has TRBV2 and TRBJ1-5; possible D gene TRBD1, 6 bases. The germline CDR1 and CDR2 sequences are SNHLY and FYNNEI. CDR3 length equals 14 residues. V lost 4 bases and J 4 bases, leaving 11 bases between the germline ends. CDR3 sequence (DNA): TGTGCCAGCAGTGCTGGACAGTTGAATCAGCCCCAGCATTTT. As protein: CASSAGQLNQPQHF.

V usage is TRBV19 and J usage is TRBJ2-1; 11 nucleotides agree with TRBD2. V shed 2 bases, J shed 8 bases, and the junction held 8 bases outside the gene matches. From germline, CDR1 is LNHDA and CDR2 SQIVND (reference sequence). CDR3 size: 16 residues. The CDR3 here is CASSIRLAGGFDEQFF. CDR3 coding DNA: TGTGCCAGTAGTATAAGGCTAGCGGGAGGTTTCGATGAGCAGTTCTTC.

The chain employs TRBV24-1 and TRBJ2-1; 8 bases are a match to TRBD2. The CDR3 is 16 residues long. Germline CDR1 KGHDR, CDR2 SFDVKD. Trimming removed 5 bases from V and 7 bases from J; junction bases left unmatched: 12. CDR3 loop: CATSVGGGALRNEQFF. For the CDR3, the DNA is TGTGCCACCAGTGTCGGGGGGGGCGCTTTACGGAATGAGCAGTTCTTC.

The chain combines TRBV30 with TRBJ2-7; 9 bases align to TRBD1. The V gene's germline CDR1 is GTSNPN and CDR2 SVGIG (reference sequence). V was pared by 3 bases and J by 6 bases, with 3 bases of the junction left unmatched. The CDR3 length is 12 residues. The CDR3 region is CAWSRTGVEQYF. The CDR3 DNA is TGTGCCTGGAGCAGGACAGGGGTCGAGCAGTACTTC.

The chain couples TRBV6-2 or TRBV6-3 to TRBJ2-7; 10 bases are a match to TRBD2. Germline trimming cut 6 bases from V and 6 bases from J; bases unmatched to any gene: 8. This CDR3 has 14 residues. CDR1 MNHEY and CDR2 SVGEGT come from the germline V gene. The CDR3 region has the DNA TGTGCCAGCAGCATACTAGCGGGAACTCGCGAGCAGTACTTC. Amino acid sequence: CASSILAGTREQYF.